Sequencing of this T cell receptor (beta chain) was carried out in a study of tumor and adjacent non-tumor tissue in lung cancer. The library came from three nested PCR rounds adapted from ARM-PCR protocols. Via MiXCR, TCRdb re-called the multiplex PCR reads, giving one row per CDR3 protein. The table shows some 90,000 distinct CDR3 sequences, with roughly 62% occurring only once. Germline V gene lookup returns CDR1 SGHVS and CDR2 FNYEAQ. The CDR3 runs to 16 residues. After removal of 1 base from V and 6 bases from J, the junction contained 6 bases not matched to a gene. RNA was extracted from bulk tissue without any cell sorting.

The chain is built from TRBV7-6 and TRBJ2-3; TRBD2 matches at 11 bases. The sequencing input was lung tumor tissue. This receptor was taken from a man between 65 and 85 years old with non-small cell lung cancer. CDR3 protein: CASSLELAGGVDTQYF. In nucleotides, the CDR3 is TGTGCCAGCAGCTTAGAGCTAGCGGGAGGCGTGGATACGCAGTATTTT.